This T cell receptor beta chain was sequenced for a study of blood T cell repertoires in COVID-19 (dated by TCRdb to 2018 to 2021). About the full investigation: Samples covering the acute and convalescent phases of COVID-19 were provided by collaborators in the United States, Italy and Spain. The material from the prospective study consisted of cDNA or gDNA derived from T cells, B-cell-depleted T cells, or PBMCs. Deeply sampled blood TCRbeta repertoires from subjects exposed to, actively infected with, or recovered from COVID-19 were included in the dataset. The repertoires were made available in a free public database intended to serve as a resource for research on the immune response to SARS-CoV-2. The samples were drawn from two sources: the first 160 participants of the ongoing ImmuneRACE study, and fewer than 1,500 subjects contributed by 6 global collaborators. A de-identified subject ID, COVID-19 status, age in years and sex were almost always included in the sample metadata. Where available, HLA class I and class II types were obtained from metadata supplied by the sample provider rather than from assay-based typing.

Concerning this clone: Its antigen is not yet known. Qualities for individual bases were not recorded, and no much larger clone is one base off.

The immunoSEQ Assay, a bias-controlled multiplex PCR, was used to amplify TCRbeta CDR3 regions from genomic DNA. The authors' pipeline ran thus. Nucleated cell counts per sample were estimated from amplification of reference gene primers within the assay. To quantify the absolute abundance of each unique TCRbeta CDR3 rearrangement, sequence reads were collapsed and filtered. For each sample, productive Simpson clonality was calculated by taking the square root of Simpson's diversity index across productive rearrangements. TCRdb stores this immuneACCESS table with in-frame sequences only. Part of the clones is absent; in the studies checked, under half of the shortfall reflects unresolved V genes, and no reason is known for the rest. The D gene and trimming were derived from the DNA, and the V and J assignments and clone size from that table. Across this sample there are about 210,000 clones, with 80% to 90% seen only once. The ten most abundant clones make up approximately 8.1% of the sample.

Each collaborating institution followed its own protocols to collect whole blood in K2EDTA tubes. For TCRbeta analysis, collaborators shipped samples as frozen whole blood, isolated PBMCs, or DNA extracted from either of those sample types. Here is what the overall study found, with its caveats: Clinical and demographic metadata were provided uncurated, with the amount varying by source and participant.

The V end gives up 4 bases and the J end 7 bases, leaving 8 bases in the junction not matched to a gene. The germline V gene gives CDR1 as SGHRS and CDR2 as YFSETQ. The CDR3 numbers 15 residues from cysteine through phenylalanine. The kept DNA is CDR3 alone, 45 bases in frame from the first base. This sequence uses TRBV5-1 and TRBJ2-1, with 10 bases aligning to TRBD2. The TCR sequence derives from a woman aged 50 to 60 with active or convalescent COVID-19. The source material was peripheral blood. The CDR3 region reads CASSRKRGGLNEQFF. Here is the DNA: TGCGCCAGCAGCCGTAAGCGGGGGGGCCTAAATGAGCAGTTCTTC.